Below, 19 T cell receptor beta chains from the same sample are listed, as sequenced in a study of blood T cell repertoires in COVID-19. The data were produced by immunoSEQ multiplex PCR, yet TCRdb's version contains in-frame clones alone and is incomplete. This table has over 150,000 clones, approximately 90% appearing once. Material: peripheral blood. The receptor source for this set is a man between 25 and 39 years old with acute or convalescent COVID-19.

The rearrangement joins TRBV5-5 to TRBJ2-1, with TRBD2 matching 11 bases. This CDR3 is built from 17 residues. Germline-derived CDR1 and CDR2 are SGHKS and YYEKEE (reference sequence). The J segment lost 5 bases and the V segment lost 4 bases, leaving 11 bases of the junction unmatched. The CDR3 protein is CASSPPPASGRNNEQFF. The CDR3 DNA is TGTGCCAGCAGCCCCCCGCCCGCTAGCGGGAGGAACAATGAGCAGTTCTTC.

The chain joins TRBV28 to TRBJ1-1; a weak D match, TRBD1 (5 bases). The CDR3 consists of 14 residues. CDR1 and CDR2 (germline): MDHEN, SYDVKM. The germline V and J ends were trimmed by 3 bases and 6 bases, with 14 bases remaining between them. The chain's CDR3 is CASSLAPLGAEAFF. CDR3 in DNA: TGTGCCAGCAGTTTGGCTCCGTTAGGGGCTGAAGCTTTCTTT.

The V call is TRBV27, the J call TRBJ2-7; D is possibly TRBD2 (6 bases). The CDR3 consists of 13 residues. V lost 10 bases and J lost 3, with 16 bases in between. CDR1 and CDR2 from the germline V gene are MNHEY and SMNVEV (reference sequence). The CDR3 DNA reads TGTGCCACATGGGGTCTAGCGTTCTACGAGCAGTACTTC. Encoded protein: CATWGLAFYEQYF.

J is TRBJ1-2 and V is TRBV24-1; 12 nucleotides align to TRBD1. CDR1 is KGHDR, CDR2 SFDVKD, per germline. The V and J ends lost 6 bases and 7 bases, in that order; junction bases with no gene match: 8. The CDR3 contains 15 residues. CDR3 in DNA: TGTGCCACCAGTACAACGGGACAGGGGGCGCGTGGCTACACCTTC. The encoded protein is CATSTTGQGARGYTF.

The genes are TRBV30 and TRBJ1-6, with TRBD1 matching 10 bases. This CDR3 has 14 residues. The germline CDR1 and CDR2 sequences are GTSNPN and SVGIG (reference sequence). The J segment lost 8 bases and the V segment lost 1 base, leaving 2 bases of the junction unmatched. The CDR3 coding sequence is TGTGCCTGGAGTGAGGGACAGGGGTATTCACCCCTCCACTTT. Translation: CAWSEGQGYSPLHF.

The J gene is TRBJ1-1, the V gene TRBV29-1; weak D call: TRBD1 (6 bases). Trimming took off 7 bases at V and 4 bases at J, with 16 bases between the two ends. Germline loops: CDR1 SQVTM, CDR2 ANQGSEA. This CDR3 contains 13 residues. The CDR3 is CSGIIRGGTEAFF. The CDR3, as DNA: TGCAGCGGCATAATCAGGGGCGGCACTGAAGCTTTCTTT.

This clone was picked up one time. V gene TRBV10-3 combines with J gene TRBJ1-3; the D is unclear. The CDR3 loop spans 12 amino acids. Germline V gives CDR1 ENHRY, CDR2 SYGVKD. With 6 bases removed from V and 0 bases from J, the gap between germline ends came to 3 bases. The CDR3 loop reads CAIRASGNTIYF. In DNA form, the CDR3 reads TGTGCCATCAGAGCCTCTGGAAACACCATATATTTT.

This chain joins TRBV4-1 and TRBJ2-3, with a weak D call TRBD2 (6 bases). Germline V gene lookup returns CDR1 MGHRA and CDR2 YSYEKL. This CDR3 spans 14 amino acids. V was pared by 3 bases and J by 9 bases, with 16 bases between. The CDR3 DNA reads as TGCGCCAGCAGCCATCCTGGAGGGCCCGGGACGCAGTATTTT. Its translation: CASSHPGGPGTQYF.

The rearrangement links TRBV6-5 to TRBJ2-7, with 10 bases lining up with TRBD1. With 5 bases clipped from V and 2 bases from J, the junction kept 6 bases outside the gene matches. CDR3 length equals 15 residues. The germline gives CDR1 MNHEY, CDR2 SVGAGI. The CDR3 here is CASSPRTGGTYEQYF. For the CDR3, the DNA is TGTGCCAGCAGTCCCCGGACAGGGGGAACCTACGAGCAGTACTTC.

The V gene is TRBV24-1, the J gene TRBJ1-1, with 7 bases fitting TRBD1. In germline, CDR1 is KGHDR, CDR2 SFDVKD. Germline trimming cut 7 bases from V and 0 bases from J; bases unmatched to any gene: 1. CDR3 length: 13 amino acids. The CDR3 protein is CATRDRLNTEAFF. CDR3 DNA sequence: TGTGCCACCAGGGACAGGCTGAACACTGAAGCTTTCTTT.

The chain uses TRBV2 and TRBJ2-7; 7 bases map to TRBD1. Germline CDR1 reads SNHLY; CDR2 reads FYNNEI. V was clipped by 6 bases and J by 6 bases; unmatched bases: 8. This CDR3 has 13 amino acids. This chain's CDR3 is CASSRQGLTEQYF. CDR3 nucleotides: TGTGCCAGCAGCCGACAGGGATTAACCGAGCAGTACTTC.

This clone was picked up one time. The chain is built from TRBV4-1 and TRBJ2-5, with TRBD2 as a possible D gene (7 bases). The CDR3 covers 17 residues. Trimming took 0 bases from V and 4 from J, leaving 18 bases between them. CDR1 and CDR2 from the germline V gene are MGHRA and YSYEKL. The DNA of the CDR3 is TGCGCCAGCAGCCAAGAAAGAGGGGGATGGGAGGGAGAGACCCAGTACTTC. Its protein product is CASSQERGGWEGETQYF.

The CDR3 DNA is TGCGCCAGCAGTAGAGGCGGGACAGTACCAACCTACGAGCAGTACTTC. Translated: CASSRGGTVPTYEQYF. This chain links TRBV5-1 with TRBJ2-7; weak D call: TRBD1 (7 bases). The length of the CDR3 is 16 residues. Trimming shortened V by 5 bases and J by 2 bases, and 20 bases separated the two germline ends. In germline, CDR1 is SGHRS, CDR2 YFSETQ.

The chain couples TRBV2 to TRBJ1-5; TRBD1 might be the D (6 bases). V gave up 8 bases and J gave up 4 bases, with 18 bases separating them. CDR1 and CDR2 (germline): SNHLY, FYNNEI. The CDR3 has 15 amino acids. The CDR3 sequence is CASERDTLRNQPQHF. DNA of the CDR3: TGTGCCAGCGAACGGGACACCTTACGGAATCAGCCCCAGCATTTT. Combining the CDR3 with reference TRBV2 and TRBJ1-5 gives the whole variable domain EPEVTQTPSHQVTQMGQEVILRCVPISNHLYFYWYRQILGQKVEFLVSFYNNEISEKSEIFDDQFSVERPDGSNFTLKIRSTKLEDSAMYFCASERDTLRNQPQHFGDGTRLSIL.

V gene TRBV6-5 combines with J gene TRBJ2-5; maybe TRBD1 (5 bases). CDR3 length equals 16 residues. The V end was cut by 2 bases, the J end by 5 bases, with 18 bases between. Germline V gene sequence: CDR1 MNHEY, CDR2 SVGAGI. CDR3 sequence reads: CASSYGLSGRRETQYF. In DNA, the CDR3 is TGTGCCAGCAGTTACGGATTGTCAGGGCGCAGGGAGACCCAGTACTTC.

As DNA, the CDR3 is TGTGCCAGCAGTTCCGCGCCTGGAAACACCATATATTTT. It is translated as CASSSAPGNTIYF. The genes are TRBV2 and TRBJ1-3; D call uncertain. The V end lost 5 bases, the J end lost 2 bases, and 7 bases lay between the germline ends. The CDR3 runs 13 residues. Germline lookup yields CDR1 SNHLY and CDR2 FYNNEI.

The chain recombines TRBV6-1 with TRBJ1-5; 10 bases map to TRBD1. In germline, CDR1 is MNHNS, CDR2 SASEGT. The junction had 6 bases not matched to a gene; V was cut back by 4 bases and J by 3 bases. The CDR3 extends over 16 amino acids. CDR3 region: CASSAAGTGVNQPQHF. CDR3 nucleotide sequence: TGTGCCAGCAGTGCCGCCGGGACAGGGGTCAATCAGCCCCAGCATTTT.

This sequence joins TRBV7-9 and TRBJ2-1; a possible D gene is TRBD2 (6 bases). Germline assignment: CDR1 SEHNR and CDR2 FQNEAQ (reference sequence). V dropped 3 bases and J dropped 7 bases, with 19 bases sitting between them. The CDR3 totals 16 residues. CDR3 amino acids: CASSFRLGGSWNEQFF. The CDR3 DNA reads TGTGCCAGCAGCTTCCGACTAGGTGGAAGCTGGAATGAGCAGTTCTTC.

J is TRBJ1-1 and V is TRBV6-6; the D is unclear. Trimming cost V 7 bases and J 5 bases, with 5 bases left between them. This CDR3 contains 10 residues. Germline CDR1 and CDR2: MNHNY and SVGAGI (reference sequence). This CDR3 reads CASIGTEAFF. DNA of the CDR3: TGTGCCAGCATCGGGACTGAAGCTTTCTTT.